This is a list of T cell receptor beta chains from one sample in a study of cytomegalovirus exposure and HLA in healthy donors. Only in-frame clones appear in the TCRdb table, and some are missing; sequencing was by immunoSEQ multiplex PCR. The profile covers 150,000 to 190,000 clones, with approximately 82% appearing a single time and 5% to 7.5% taken by the ten largest. What was sequenced was PBMCs. These receptors originate from a woman aged 45-60 years in good health and CMV-seropositive. Both conserved end residues are trimmed from each CDR3. Clone size is shown for a subset of rows, as once, few, many or a class of expanded clone.

v_call: TRBV11-2; clone_size: NA; cdr3_aa: ASSESGTAYEQY
v_call: TRBV15; clone_size: NA; cdr3_aa: ATSRGDRGGTEAF
v_call: TRBV11-2; clone_size: NA; cdr3_aa: ASSFRDGYT
v_call: TRBV19; clone_size: NA; cdr3_aa: ASARGTGNIQY
v_call: TRBV6-1; clone_size: NA; cdr3_aa: ASRPRNYEQY
v_call: TRBV19; clone_size: few; cdr3_aa: ASKGGERSTEAF
v_call: TRBV10-1; clone_size: NA; cdr3_aa: ASSESKARSSYNEQF
v_call: TRBV20-1; clone_size: NA; cdr3_aa: SNGVNTEAF
v_call: TRBV19; clone_size: NA; cdr3_aa: ASSSQGAGGEKLF
v_call: TRBV7-9; clone_size: NA; cdr3_aa: ASSLGHLAGDYEQY
v_call: TRBV6-5; clone_size: NA; cdr3_aa: ATGQGPYNEQF
v_call: TRBV19; clone_size: NA; cdr3_aa: ASSEQGQPQH
v_call: TRBV7-2; clone_size: NA; cdr3_aa: ASSLEVLPYGYT
v_call: TRBV27; clone_size: NA; cdr3_aa: ASRDRVESYGYT
v_call: TRBV19; clone_size: NA; cdr3_aa: ASALLGGSFGDTQY
v_call: TRBV5-6; clone_size: few; cdr3_aa: ASSLVGQGMNTEAF
v_call: TRBV5-1; clone_size: NA; cdr3_aa: ASSFGVSQGRDTEAF
v_call: TRBV29-1; clone_size: NA; cdr3_aa: SVVLQEGYEQY
v_call: TRBV5-1; clone_size: once; cdr3_aa: ASSSGGSTDTQY
v_call: TRBV4-1; clone_size: once; cdr3_aa: ASSQAPGQAYNEQF
v_call: TRBV4-1; clone_size: NA; cdr3_aa: ASSHPPGQSSYEQY
v_call: TRBV14; clone_size: NA; cdr3_aa: ASSQTGYEQY
v_call: TRBV11-2; clone_size: NA; cdr3_aa: ASSWRDSPLH
v_call: TRBV10-1; clone_size: NA; cdr3_aa: ASQRSGGDTQY
v_call: TRBV10-3; clone_size: NA; cdr3_aa: AIRQSTGGENEQY
v_call: TRBV7-2; clone_size: NA; cdr3_aa: ASSLNTYGEAF
v_call: TRBV6-1; clone_size: NA; cdr3_aa: ASSGEVGNYGYT
v_call: TRBV5-6; clone_size: NA; cdr3_aa: ASSLRGNYGYT
v_call: TRBV2; clone_size: NA; cdr3_aa: ASRAEDRLNEKLF
v_call: TRBV5-1; clone_size: NA; cdr3_aa: ASSLAGEAF
v_call: TRBV6-1; clone_size: NA; cdr3_aa: ASSQGPGQGNEKLF
v_call: TRBV15; clone_size: NA; cdr3_aa: ATSRGLAGGVYTQY
v_call: TRBV9; clone_size: once; cdr3_aa: ASSVALAGEQF
v_call: TRBV6-1; clone_size: NA; cdr3_aa: ASKSGYSNQPQH
v_call: TRBV6-5; clone_size: NA; cdr3_aa: ASSLTGLSKTQY
v_call: TRBV4-3; clone_size: NA; cdr3_aa: ASSQDTSGGARELF
v_call: TRBV7-2; clone_size: NA; cdr3_aa: ASSRWAGQGTYEQY
v_call: TRBV25-1; clone_size: NA; cdr3_aa: ASSESVAGGYEQY
v_call: TRBV5-1; clone_size: NA; cdr3_aa: ASSLDSYSPLH
v_call: TRBV6-6; clone_size: NA; cdr3_aa: ASGGRGNTIY
v_call: TRBV5-1; clone_size: NA; cdr3_aa: ASSFSGGGETQY
v_call: TRBV19; clone_size: few; cdr3_aa: ASSTDRISEAF
v_call: TRBV9; clone_size: NA; cdr3_aa: ASSATSRGMETEAF
v_call: TRBV7-5; clone_size: NA; cdr3_aa: ARSPDRSYGYT
v_call: TRBV18; clone_size: NA; cdr3_aa: ASSPRTGGGNEKLF
v_call: TRBV5-4; clone_size: few; cdr3_aa: ASKTGGYTDTQY
v_call: TRBV6-5; clone_size: few; cdr3_aa: ASSYSEGAYNSPLH
v_call: TRBV6-1; clone_size: NA; cdr3_aa: ASSDPWGEKTEAF
v_call: TRBV6-5; clone_size: NA; cdr3_aa: ASSRSSTTYNEQF
v_call: TRBV7-9; clone_size: NA; cdr3_aa: ASSDPGQTYEQY
v_call: TRBV9; clone_size: NA; cdr3_aa: ASQLAGGHGELF
v_call: TRBV11-2; clone_size: NA; cdr3_aa: ASSLALMNTEAF
v_call: TRBV9; clone_size: NA; cdr3_aa: ASSPISGANVLT
v_call: TRBV11-2; clone_size: NA; cdr3_aa: ASSFGTPNTEAF
v_call: TRBV9; clone_size: NA; cdr3_aa: ASSDGGDSYNEQF